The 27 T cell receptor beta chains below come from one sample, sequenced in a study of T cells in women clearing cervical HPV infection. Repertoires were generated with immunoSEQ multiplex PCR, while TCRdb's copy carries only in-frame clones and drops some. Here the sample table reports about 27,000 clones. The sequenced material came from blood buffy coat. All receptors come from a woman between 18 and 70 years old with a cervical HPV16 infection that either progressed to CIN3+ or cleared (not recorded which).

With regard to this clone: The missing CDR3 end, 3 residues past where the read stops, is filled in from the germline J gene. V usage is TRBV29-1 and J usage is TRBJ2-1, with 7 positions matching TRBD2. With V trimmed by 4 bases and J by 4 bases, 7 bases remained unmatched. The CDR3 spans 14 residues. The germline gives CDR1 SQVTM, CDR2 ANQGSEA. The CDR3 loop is CSVGGSPLYNEQFF. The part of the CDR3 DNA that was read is TGCAGCGTTGGCGGGAGCCCCCTTTACAATGAG.

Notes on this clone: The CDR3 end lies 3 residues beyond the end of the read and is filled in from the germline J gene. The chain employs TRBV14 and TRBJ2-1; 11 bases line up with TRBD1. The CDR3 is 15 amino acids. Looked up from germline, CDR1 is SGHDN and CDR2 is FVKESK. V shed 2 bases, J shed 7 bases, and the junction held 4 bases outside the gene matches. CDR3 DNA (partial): TGTGCCAGCAGCCAAAGGACAGGGGGCTGGAATGAG. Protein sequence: CASSQRTGGWNE. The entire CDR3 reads CASSQRTGGWNEQFF.

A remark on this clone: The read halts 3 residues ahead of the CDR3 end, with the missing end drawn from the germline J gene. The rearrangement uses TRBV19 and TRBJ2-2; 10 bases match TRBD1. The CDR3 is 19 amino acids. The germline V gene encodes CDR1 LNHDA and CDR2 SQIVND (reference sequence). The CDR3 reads CASSLPGQGPTSGANVLFF. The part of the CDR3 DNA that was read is TGTGCCAGTAGCTTACCGGGACAGGGGCCAACCTCTGGGGCCAACGTG.

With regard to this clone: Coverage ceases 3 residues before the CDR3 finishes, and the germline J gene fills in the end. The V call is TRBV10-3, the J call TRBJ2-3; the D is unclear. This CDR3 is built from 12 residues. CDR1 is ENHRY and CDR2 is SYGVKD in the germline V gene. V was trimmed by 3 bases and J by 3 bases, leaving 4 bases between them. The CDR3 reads CAISEGTDTQYF. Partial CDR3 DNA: TGTGCCATCAGTGAAGGGACAGATACG.

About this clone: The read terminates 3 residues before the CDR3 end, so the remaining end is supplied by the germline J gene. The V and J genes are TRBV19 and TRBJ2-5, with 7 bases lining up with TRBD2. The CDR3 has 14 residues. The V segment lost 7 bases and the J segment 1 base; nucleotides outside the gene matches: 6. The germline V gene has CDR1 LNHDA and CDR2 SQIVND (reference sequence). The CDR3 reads CASNEREFQETQYF. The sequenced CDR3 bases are TGTGCCAGTAATGAGCGGGAATTCCAAGAGACC.

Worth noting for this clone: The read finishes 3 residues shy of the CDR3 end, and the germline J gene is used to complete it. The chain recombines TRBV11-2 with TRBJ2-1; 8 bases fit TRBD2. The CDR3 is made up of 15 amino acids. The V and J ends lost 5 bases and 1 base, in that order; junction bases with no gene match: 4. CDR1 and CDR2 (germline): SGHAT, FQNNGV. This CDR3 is CASSHTSGSYNEQFF. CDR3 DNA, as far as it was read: TGTGCCAGCAGCCATACTAGCGGATCCTACAATGAG.

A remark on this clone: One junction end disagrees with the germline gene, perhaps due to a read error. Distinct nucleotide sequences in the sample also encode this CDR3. This CDR3 reads CASRDRPTSGNTIYF. The part of the CDR3 DNA that was read is TGTGCCAGTCGGGACAGGCCCACCTCTGGAAACACT. The rearrangement links TRBV2 to TRBJ1-3; 8 nucleotides line up with TRBD1. The read comes to an end 3 residues before the CDR3 does, leaving the germline J gene to fill in the end. Per the germline V gene, CDR1 is SNHLY and CDR2 is FYNNEI. This CDR3 is built from 15 residues.

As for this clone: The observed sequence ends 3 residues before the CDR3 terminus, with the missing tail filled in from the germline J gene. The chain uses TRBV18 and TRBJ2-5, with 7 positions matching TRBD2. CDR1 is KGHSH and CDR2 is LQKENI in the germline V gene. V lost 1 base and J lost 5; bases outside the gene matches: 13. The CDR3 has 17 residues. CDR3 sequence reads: CASSPRNRDYRGETQYF. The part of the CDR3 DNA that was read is TGTGCCAGCTCACCACGAAACCGGGACTATCGGGGGGAGACC. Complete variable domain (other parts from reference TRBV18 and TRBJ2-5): NAGVMQNPRHLVRRRGQEARLRCSPMKGHSHVYWYRQLPEEGLKFMVYLQKENIIDESGMPKERFSAEFPKEGPSILRIQQVVRGDSAAYFCASSPRNRDYRGETQYFGPGTRLLVL.

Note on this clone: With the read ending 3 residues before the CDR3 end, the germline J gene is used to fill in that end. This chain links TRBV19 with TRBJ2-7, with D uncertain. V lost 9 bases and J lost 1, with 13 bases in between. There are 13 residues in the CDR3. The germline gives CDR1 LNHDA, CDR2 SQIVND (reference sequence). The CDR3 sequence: CASRDTGSYEQYF. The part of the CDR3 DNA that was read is TGTGCCAGCCGAGACACTGGTTCCTACGAG.

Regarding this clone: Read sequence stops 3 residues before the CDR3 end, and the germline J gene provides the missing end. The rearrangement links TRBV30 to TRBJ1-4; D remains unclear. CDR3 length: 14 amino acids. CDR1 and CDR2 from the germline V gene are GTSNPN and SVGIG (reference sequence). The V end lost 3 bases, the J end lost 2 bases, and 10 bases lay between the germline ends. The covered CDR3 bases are TGTGCCTGGAGCCCAGCGAACACTAATGAAAAA. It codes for CAWSPANTNEK. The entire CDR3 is CAWSPANTNEKLFF.

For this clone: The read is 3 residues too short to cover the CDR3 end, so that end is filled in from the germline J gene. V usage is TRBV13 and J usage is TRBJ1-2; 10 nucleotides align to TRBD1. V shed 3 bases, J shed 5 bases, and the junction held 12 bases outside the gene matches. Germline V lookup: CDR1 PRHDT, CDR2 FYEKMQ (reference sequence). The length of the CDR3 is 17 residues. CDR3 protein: CASSFLPGTGEEYGYTF. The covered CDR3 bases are TGTGCCAGCAGCTTCCTCCCGGGGACAGGGGAGGAGTATGGC.

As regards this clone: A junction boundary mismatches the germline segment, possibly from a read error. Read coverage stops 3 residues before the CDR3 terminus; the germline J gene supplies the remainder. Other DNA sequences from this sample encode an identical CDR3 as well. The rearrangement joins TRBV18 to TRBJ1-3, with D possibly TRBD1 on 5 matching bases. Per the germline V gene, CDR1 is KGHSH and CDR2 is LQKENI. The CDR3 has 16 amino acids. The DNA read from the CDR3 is TGTGCCAGCTCACCGGGACTGTCGAACTCTGGAAACACA. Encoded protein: CASSPGLSNSGNT. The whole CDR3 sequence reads CASSPGLSNSGNTIYF.

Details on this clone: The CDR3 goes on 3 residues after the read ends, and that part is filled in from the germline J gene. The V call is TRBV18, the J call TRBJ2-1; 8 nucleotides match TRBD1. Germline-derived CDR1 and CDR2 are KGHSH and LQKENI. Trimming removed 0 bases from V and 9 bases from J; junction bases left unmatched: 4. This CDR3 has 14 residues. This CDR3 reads CASSPPVQGGEQFF. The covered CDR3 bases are TGTGCCAGCTCACCACCGGTACAGGGGGGTGAG.

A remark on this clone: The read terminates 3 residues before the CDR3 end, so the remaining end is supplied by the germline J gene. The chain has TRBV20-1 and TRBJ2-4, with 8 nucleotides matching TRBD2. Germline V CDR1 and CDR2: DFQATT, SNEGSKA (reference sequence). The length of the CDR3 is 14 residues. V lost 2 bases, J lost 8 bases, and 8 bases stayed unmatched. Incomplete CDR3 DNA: TGCAGTGCTAGACGTCCCGGGGGGGAGGACATT. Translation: CSARRPGGEDI. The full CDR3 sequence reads CSARRPGGEDIQYF.

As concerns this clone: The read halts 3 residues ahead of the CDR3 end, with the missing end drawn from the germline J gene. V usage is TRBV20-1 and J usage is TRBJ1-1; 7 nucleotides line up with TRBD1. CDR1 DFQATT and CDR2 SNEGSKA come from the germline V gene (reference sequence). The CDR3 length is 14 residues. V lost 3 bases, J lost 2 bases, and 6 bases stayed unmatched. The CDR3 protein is CSARAGQLNTEAFF. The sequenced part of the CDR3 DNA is TGCAGTGCTAGGGCGGGACAGCTAAACACTGAA.

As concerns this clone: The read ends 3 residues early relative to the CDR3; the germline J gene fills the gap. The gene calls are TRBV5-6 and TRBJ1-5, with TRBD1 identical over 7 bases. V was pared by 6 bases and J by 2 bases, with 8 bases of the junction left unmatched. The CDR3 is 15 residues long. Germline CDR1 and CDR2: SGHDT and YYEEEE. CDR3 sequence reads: CASTSTGAGNQPQHF. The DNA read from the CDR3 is TGTGCCAGCACCTCAACAGGGGCCGGCAATCAGCCC.

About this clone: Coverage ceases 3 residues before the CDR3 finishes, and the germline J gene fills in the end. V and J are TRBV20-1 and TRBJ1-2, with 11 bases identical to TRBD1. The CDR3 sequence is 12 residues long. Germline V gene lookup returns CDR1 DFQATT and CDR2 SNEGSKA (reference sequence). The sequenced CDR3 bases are TGCAGTGCTCGGACAGGGGGCGTCGGC. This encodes CSARTGGVG. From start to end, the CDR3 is CSARTGGVGYTF.

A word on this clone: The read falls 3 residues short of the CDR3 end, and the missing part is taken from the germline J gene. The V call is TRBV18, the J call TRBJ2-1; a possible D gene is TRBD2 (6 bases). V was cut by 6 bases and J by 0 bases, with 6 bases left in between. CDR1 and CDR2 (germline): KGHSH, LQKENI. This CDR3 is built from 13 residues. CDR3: CASSDYSYNEQFF. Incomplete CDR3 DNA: TGTGCCAGCTCGGACTACTCCTACAATGAG.

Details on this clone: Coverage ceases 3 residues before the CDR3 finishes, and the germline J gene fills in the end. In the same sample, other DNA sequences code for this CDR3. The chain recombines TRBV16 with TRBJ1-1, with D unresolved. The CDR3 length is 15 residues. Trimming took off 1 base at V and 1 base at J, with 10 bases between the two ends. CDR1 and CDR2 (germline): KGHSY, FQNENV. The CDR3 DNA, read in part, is TGTGCCAGCAGCCAATTAGTGTCTCCGAACACTGAA. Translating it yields CASSQLVSPNTE. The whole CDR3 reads CASSQLVSPNTEAFF.

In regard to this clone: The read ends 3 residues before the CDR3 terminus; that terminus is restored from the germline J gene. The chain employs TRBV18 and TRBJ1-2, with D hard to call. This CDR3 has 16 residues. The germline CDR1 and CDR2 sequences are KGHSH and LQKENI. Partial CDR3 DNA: TGTGCCAGCTCACTCCGGACTAGCGGGAGAGGTAATGAC. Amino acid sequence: CASSLRTSGRGND. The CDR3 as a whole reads CASSLRTSGRGNDYTF.

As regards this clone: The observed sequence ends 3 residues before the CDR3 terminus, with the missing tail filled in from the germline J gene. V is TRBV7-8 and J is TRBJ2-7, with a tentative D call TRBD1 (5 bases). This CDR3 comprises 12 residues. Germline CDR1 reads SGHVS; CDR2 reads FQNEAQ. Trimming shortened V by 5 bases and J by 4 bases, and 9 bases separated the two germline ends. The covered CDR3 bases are TGTGCCAGCAGCCCAGGGCTGTACGAG. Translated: CASSPGLYE. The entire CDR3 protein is CASSPGLYEQYF.

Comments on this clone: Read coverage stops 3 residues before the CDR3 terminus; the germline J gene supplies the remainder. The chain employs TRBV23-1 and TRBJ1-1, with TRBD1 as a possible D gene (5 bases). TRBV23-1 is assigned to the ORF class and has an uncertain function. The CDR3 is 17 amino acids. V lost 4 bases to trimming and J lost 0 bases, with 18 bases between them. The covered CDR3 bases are TGCGCCAGCAGTCGCCCCCGAGGGGTTGGAATGAACACTGAA. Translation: CASSRPRGVGMNTE. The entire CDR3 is CASSRPRGVGMNTEAFF.

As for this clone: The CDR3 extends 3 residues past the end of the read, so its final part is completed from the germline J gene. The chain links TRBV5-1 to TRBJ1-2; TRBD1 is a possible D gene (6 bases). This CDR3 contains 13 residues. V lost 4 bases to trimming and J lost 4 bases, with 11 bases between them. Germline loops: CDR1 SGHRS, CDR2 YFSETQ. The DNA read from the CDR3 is TGCGCCAGCAGCCGGGGGGGCGCCTATGGC. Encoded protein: CASSRGGAYG. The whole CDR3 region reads CASSRGGAYGYTF.

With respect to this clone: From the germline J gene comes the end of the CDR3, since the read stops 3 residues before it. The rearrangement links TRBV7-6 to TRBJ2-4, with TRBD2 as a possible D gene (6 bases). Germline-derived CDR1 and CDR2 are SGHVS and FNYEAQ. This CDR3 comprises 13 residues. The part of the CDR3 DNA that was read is TGTGCCAGCAGCTTAACAGTGGACTATGGT. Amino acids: CASSLTVDYG. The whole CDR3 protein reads CASSLTVDYGQYF.

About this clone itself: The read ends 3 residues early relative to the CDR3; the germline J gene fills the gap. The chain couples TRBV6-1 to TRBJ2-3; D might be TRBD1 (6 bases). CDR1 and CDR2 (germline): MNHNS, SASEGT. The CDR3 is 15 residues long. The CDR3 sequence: CASSADSNSNQPQYF. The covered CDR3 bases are TGTGCCAGCAGTGCGGACAGCAATAGCAATCAGCCG.

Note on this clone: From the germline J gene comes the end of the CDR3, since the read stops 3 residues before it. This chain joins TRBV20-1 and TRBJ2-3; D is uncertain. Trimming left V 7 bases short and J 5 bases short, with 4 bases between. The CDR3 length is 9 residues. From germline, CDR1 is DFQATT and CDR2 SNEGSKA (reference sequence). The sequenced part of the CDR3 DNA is TGCAGTGGCGTAGATACG. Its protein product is CSGVDT. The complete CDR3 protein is CSGVDTQYF.

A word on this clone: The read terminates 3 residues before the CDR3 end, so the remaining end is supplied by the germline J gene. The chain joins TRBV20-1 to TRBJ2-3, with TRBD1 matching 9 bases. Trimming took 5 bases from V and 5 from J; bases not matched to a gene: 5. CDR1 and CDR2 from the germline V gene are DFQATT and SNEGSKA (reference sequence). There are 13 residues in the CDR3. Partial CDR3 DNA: TGCAGTGCTGCACAGGGGGCGAGAGATACG. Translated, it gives CSAAQGARDT. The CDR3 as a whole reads CSAAQGARDTQYF.